This TCR beta chain comes out of a study of T cells after yellow fever vaccination. Whole-study results and caveats: Researchers noted that a small share of clonotypes showed up in both CD4 and CD8 compartments. The secondary response showed a weaker magnitude and a faster peak, day 5 versus 15. Clones that expanded after primary vaccination mostly reappeared after the booster (96% CD4, approximately 85% CD8).

As for this clonotype: The antigen is not known.

In making TCR cDNA, 5'RACE template switching added a universal primer site and UMIs to it. TCRdb re-derived calls from the 5' RACE reads in MiXCR, one entry per CDR3 protein. The data contain 200,000 to 300,000 distinct CDR3 sequences, around 3.5% of them singletons. Germline loops: CDR1 ENHRY, CDR2 SYGVKD. This CDR3 region has 14 residues. V gave up 0 bases and J gave up 2 bases, with 6 bases separating them. The origin of this receptor is a man aged 18 to 29 who received the YFV17D yellow fever vaccine. The J gene is TRBJ2-3, the V gene TRBV10-3; D is unclear. The starting material was PBMCs, obtained 15 days after the yellow fever booster vaccination. CDR3 sequence: CAISESTSTDTQYF. DNA for the CDR3: TGTGCCATCAGTGAGTCTACTTCCACAGATACGCAGTATTTT.